Below, 13 T cell receptor beta chains from the same sample are listed, as sequenced in a study of blood T cell repertoires in COVID-19. Libraries were prepared by immunoSEQ multiplex PCR; TCRdb keeps only in-frame clonotypes and omits some of them. Of 200,000 to 250,000 clones detected, 65% to 90% appear once; the ten largest clones hold 6.5% to 9%. Sequenced sample: peripheral blood. Receptors were obtained from a woman between 50 and 59 years old with acute or convalescent COVID-19.

V gene TRBV4-1 combines with J gene TRBJ2-1; 11 bases agree with TRBD2. The CDR3 runs to 15 residues. Trimming took 1 base from V and 7 from J; bases not matched to a gene: 3. The germline gives CDR1 MGHRA, CDR2 YSYEKL. The CDR3 sequence: CASSQALAGENEQFF. In DNA, the CDR3 is TGCGCCAGCAGCCAAGCACTAGCGGGAGAGAATGAGCAGTTCTTC.

The V call is TRBV5-5, the J call TRBJ2-3; D remains unclear. Deletions cut 5 bases from V and 6 bases from J, with 19 bases between. The CDR3 runs to 15 residues. Looked up from germline, CDR1 is SGHKS and CDR2 is YYEKEE (reference sequence). The CDR3, as DNA: TGTGCCAGCAGACCCTCCCTAATGGGCAGGGATACGCAGTATTTT. This gives the protein CASRPSLMGRDTQYF.

V and J are TRBV6-2 or TRBV6-3 and TRBJ1-2; no definite D call. Per germline, CDR1 MNHEY and CDR2 SVGEGT. Trimming took 0 bases from V and 8 from J, leaving 13 bases between them. The CDR3 spans 14 residues. The CDR3 sequence is CASSYSSLGAGYTF. The DNA for the CDR3 is TGTGCCAGCAGTTACTCGAGTCTAGGAGCCGGCTACACCTTC.

This clone was counted a single time. The chain combines TRBV3-1 (or the pseudogene TRBV3-2) with TRBJ2-1; tentative D call: TRBD1 (6 bases). CDR1 and CDR2 (germline): LGHDT, YNNKEL (reference sequence). V was clipped by 5 bases and J by 9 bases, with 11 bases between them. This CDR3 is 12 amino acids long. This CDR3 is CASSIRGTEQFF. CDR3 sequence (DNA): TGTGCCAGCAGCATCAGGGGAACTGAGCAGTTCTTC.

The V and J genes are TRBV7-9 and TRBJ1-2; D call uncertain. Germline CDR1 SEHNR, CDR2 FQNEAQ (reference sequence). Trimming removed 2 bases at V and 3 bases at J, with 4 bases between. This CDR3 is 12 amino acids long. The CDR3 reads CASSLQDYGYTF. The CDR3 bases are TGTGCCAGCAGCTTACAGGACTATGGCTACACCTTC. Supplemented by reference TRBV7-9 and TRBJ1-2, the full variable domain reads DTGVSQNPRHKITKRGQNVTFRCDPISEHNRLYWYRQTLGQGPEFLTYFQNEAQLEKSRLLSDRFSAERPKGSFSTLEIQRTEQGDSAMYLCASSLQDYGYTFGSGTRLTVV.

The gene calls are TRBV20-1 and TRBJ1-6; 10 bases map to TRBD1. The CDR3 extends over 18 amino acids. Germline V CDR1 and CDR2: DFQATT, SNEGSKA (reference sequence). V shed 3 bases, J shed 8 bases, and the junction held 16 bases outside the gene matches. The DNA for the CDR3 is TGCAGTGCTAGTGGGGGACAGGGGTATAGCGGAGGTGATTCACCCCTCCACTTT. Its protein product is CSASGGQGYSGGDSPLHF.

V is TRBV6-7 and J is TRBJ1-5; D remains ambiguous. TRBV6-7 is an ORF, with its function uncertain. The CDR3 is made up of 18 amino acids. Deletions cut 0 bases from V and 0 bases from J, with 15 bases between. Here the CDR3 reads CASSYSTFLGSSNQPQHF. The CDR3 DNA is TGTGCCAGCAGTTACTCGACCTTTCTTGGGAGTAGCAATCAGCCCCAGCATTTT.

The V call is TRBV6-5, the J call TRBJ1-1; D is unclear. This CDR3 is 11 amino acids long. Germline values: CDR1 MNHEY, CDR2 SVGAGI. Trimming shortened V by 6 bases and J by 3 bases, and 5 bases separated the two germline ends. Here the CDR3 reads CASRAYTEAFF. The CDR3 region has the DNA TGTGCCAGCAGGGCATACACTGAAGCTTTCTTT.

CDR3 nucleotides: TGTGCCAGCGGGACTTCACCAAATGAGCAGTTCTTC. Translated, it gives CASGTSPNEQFF. V gene TRBV12-3 or TRBV12-4 combines with J gene TRBJ2-1; possibly TRBD2 for D (6 bases). CDR3 size: 12 residues. Between the trimmed V and J ends, which lost 8 bases and 7 bases, there was a span of 12 bases.

This chain uses TRBV4-1 with TRBJ1-4; possibly TRBD1 for D (6 bases). Trimming removed 6 bases at V and 3 bases at J, with 11 bases between. The CDR3 length is 14 residues. CDR1 is MGHRA and CDR2 is YSYEKL in the germline V gene. CDR3 nucleotide sequence: TGCGCCAGCAGTCGGGACACTTCTAATGAAAAACTGTTTTTT. It encodes CASSRDTSNEKLFF.

The chain is built from TRBV19 and TRBJ1-1; D unclear. Germline V gene sequence: CDR1 LNHDA, CDR2 SQIVND (reference sequence). V gave up 7 bases and J gave up 2 bases, with 11 bases separating them. The CDR3 totals 13 residues. CDR3: CASTGRVNTEAFF. The DNA of the CDR3 is TGTGCCAGTACGGGAAGGGTAAACACTGAAGCTTTCTTT. The whole variable domain, remainder taken from reference TRBV19 and TRBJ1-1, is DGGITQSPKYLFRKEGQNVTLSCEQNLNHDAMYWYRQDPGQGLRLIYYSQIVNDFQKGDIAEGYSVSREKKESFPLTVTSAQKNPTAFYLCASTGRVNTEAFFGQGTRLTVV.

The CDR3 DNA reads TGTGCCAGCAGTCCCACTCCGGACATACCTAATGAGCAGTACTTC. Protein: CASSPTPDIPNEQYF. The chain recombines TRBV27 with TRBJ2-7; perhaps TRBD1 as D (5 bases). V lost 5 bases, J lost 7 bases, and 21 bases lay in between. This CDR3 has 15 amino acids. The germline gives CDR1 MNHEY, CDR2 SMNVEV (reference sequence).

This rearrangement joins TRBV18 to TRBJ2-7; perhaps TRBD1 as D (6 bases). CDR1 and CDR2 from the germline V gene are KGHSH and LQKENI. This CDR3 contains 15 residues. V was shortened by 6 bases and J by 3 bases, with 18 bases between the two germline ends. The CDR3 DNA reads as TGTGCCAGCTCCGTTCTAAGGGACATAAACTACGAGCAGTACTTC. It encodes CASSVLRDINYEQYF. The variable domain in full, completed from reference TRBV18 and TRBJ2-7, reads NAGVMQNPRHLVRRRGQEARLRCSPMKGHSHVYWYRQLPEEGLKFMVYLQKENIIDESGMPKERFSAEFPKEGPSILRIQQVVRGDSAAYFCASSVLRDINYEQYFGPGTRLTVT.